One and the same sample provided the 13 T cell receptor beta chains below, sequenced in a study of blood T cell repertoires in COVID-19. Data came from immunoSEQ multiplex PCR; TCRdb stores just in-frame clones and leaves some out. The sample shows 330,000 or so clones, about 88% of them seen only once. The specimen was PBMCs or T cells enriched from blood (not recorded which). These receptors were collected from a woman in her 30s who had recovered from COVID-19.

This chain uses TRBV6-4 with TRBJ2-3; TRBD2 matches 10 bases. The germline gives CDR1 MRHNA, CDR2 SNTAGT. V gave up 4 bases and J gave up 4 bases; unmatched junction bases: 5. The CDR3 totals 15 residues. The CDR3 DNA sequence: TGTGCCAGCAGTGTGGCTAGCGGGGGTCCAGATACGCAGTATTTT. Translation gives CASSVASGGPDTQYF.

The chain combines TRBV7-8 with TRBJ2-5, with D perhaps matching TRBD1 (6 bases). Germline V gene sequence: CDR1 SGHVS, CDR2 FQNEAQ. The ends were cut back, 5 bases at V and 4 bases at J, with 20 bases in the middle. The CDR3 spans 16 residues. CDR3 sequence: CASSPYPGHITETQYF. Here the CDR3 DNA reads TGTGCCAGCAGCCCCTACCCGGGACACATCACAGAGACCCAGTACTTC.

The chain joins TRBV12-3 or TRBV12-4 to TRBJ1-2; possibly TRBD1 for D (6 bases). V gave up 7 bases and J gave up 0 bases, with 9 bases separating them. The CDR3 spans 13 residues. Here the CDR3 reads CASTGTSNYGYTF. CDR3 bases: TGTGCCAGCACCGGGACATCTAACTATGGCTACACCTTC.

The chain carries TRBV25-1 and TRBJ2-1, with 8 bases matching TRBD2. V gave up 2 bases and J gave up 9 bases; unmatched junction bases: 6. This CDR3 spans 14 amino acids. The germline CDR1 and CDR2 sequences are MGHDK and SYGVNS. CDR3 nucleotides: TGTGCCAGCAGTGAAGCTAGCGGGCTCGTTGAGCAGTTCTTC. Translation: CASSEASGLVEQFF.

The V and J genes are TRBV2 and TRBJ2-7, with 8 bases aligning to TRBD2. Germline V gene lookup returns CDR1 SNHLY and CDR2 FYNNEI. The CDR3 spans 13 residues. V trimming: 6 bases; J trimming: 2 bases; junction bases outside the gene matches: 3. The CDR3 nucleotides are TGTGCCAGCAGCGACGGGGGGGCCTACGAGCAGTACTTC. It encodes CASSDGGAYEQYF.

The V gene is TRBV29-1, the J gene TRBJ2-1; 8 nucleotides match TRBD2. The CDR3 length is 14 residues. Germline CDR1 reads SQVTM; CDR2 reads ANQGSEA. The J segment lost 6 bases and the V segment lost 4 bases, leaving 8 bases of the junction unmatched. As DNA, the CDR3 is TGCAGCGTTGGAGCGGGAGTCATCATCAATGAGCAGTTCTTC. As protein: CSVGAGVIINEQFF.

The V call is TRBV11-2, the J call TRBJ1-1; D possibly corresponds to TRBD1 (6 bases). CDR1 is SGHAT, CDR2 FQNNGV, per germline. Trimming took off 4 bases at V and 3 bases at J, with 24 bases between the two ends. CDR3 length: 18 amino acids. The CDR3 DNA follows: TGTGCCAGCAGCTACTATACCTACGTGGGGGCCGTAGACACTGAAGCTTTCTTT. It codes for CASSYYTYVGAVDTEAFF.

The genes are TRBV27 and TRBJ2-7; 7 nucleotides line up with TRBD2. With 5 bases clipped from V and 1 base from J, the junction kept 5 bases outside the gene matches. Germline loops: CDR1 MNHEY, CDR2 SMNVEV (reference sequence). The CDR3 totals 14 residues. The CDR3 here is CASSLRTSSYEQYF. CDR3 bases: TGTGCCAGCAGTCTCCGGACTAGTTCCTACGAGCAGTACTTC.

The J gene is TRBJ1-4, the V gene TRBV5-1; D possibly corresponds to TRBD1 (5 bases). V lost 2 bases, J lost 4 bases, and 9 bases lay in between. The CDR3 extends over 14 amino acids. The germline V gene encodes CDR1 SGHRS and CDR2 YFSETQ. The CDR3 region is CASSLEGVNEKLFF. As DNA, the CDR3 is TGCGCCAGCAGCTTAGAAGGGGTTAATGAAAAACTGTTTTTT.

The chain has TRBV29-1 and TRBJ1-3, with D maybe TRBD1 (6 bases). Trimming removed 3 bases at V and 2 bases at J, with 8 bases between. CDR1 is SQVTM and CDR2 is ANQGSEA in the germline V gene. CDR3 length: 13 amino acids. The CDR3 sequence is CSVDYRAGNTIYF. CDR3 sequence (DNA): TGCAGCGTTGACTACAGGGCTGGAAACACCATATATTTT.

This chain uses TRBV5-1 with TRBJ2-2; tentatively, D is TRBD1 (6 bases). The CDR3 has 14 amino acids. V gave up 4 bases and J gave up 4 bases, with 11 bases separating them. Germline assignment: CDR1 SGHRS and CDR2 YFSETQ. CDR3 nucleotides: TGCGCCAGCAGCCGGACAGCCCTCACCGGGGAGCTGTTTTTT. Amino acid sequence: CASSRTALTGELFF.

V is TRBV9 and J is TRBJ2-7; TRBD2 agrees at 10 bases. V trimming: 0 bases; J trimming: 5 bases; junction bases outside the gene matches: 2. The CDR3 extends over 14 amino acids. CDR1 and CDR2 from the germline V gene are SGDLS and YYNGEE. The CDR3 DNA reads TGTGCCAGCAGCGTAGCTAGCGGGAGCGACGAGCAGTACTTC. Residues: CASSVASGSDEQYF.

The sample holds a few counts of this clone. The chain couples TRBV7-2 to TRBJ2-3; 8 bases agree with TRBD2. Trimming removed 5 bases from V and 9 bases from J; junction bases left unmatched: 4. Germline CDR1 is SGHTA and CDR2 is FQGNSA. The CDR3 is 12 residues long. CDR3 sequence (DNA): TGTGCCAGCAGCATCCAGCGGGAGACGCAGTATTTT. This translates into CASSIQRETQYF.